Shown below are 10 T cell receptor beta chains from a single sample sequenced in a study of T cell changes during pregnancy in multiple sclerosis. Sequenced by immunoSEQ multiplex PCR; TCRdb stores in-frame clones only, minus some. Here the sample spans about 69,000 clones, approximately 91% being singletons. The sample here was peripheral blood, taken in the third trimester of pregnancy. The receptors stem from a female donor with multiple sclerosis, enrolled in a pregnancy study.

This rearrangement joins TRBV15 to TRBJ1-2; D is undetermined. The V end was cut by 0 bases, the J end by 2 bases, with 13 bases between. Germline lookup yields CDR1 LNHNV and CDR2 YYDKDF (reference sequence). CDR3 length: 16 amino acids. The CDR3 sequence is CATSRDPRVRNYGYTF. CDR3 in DNA: TGTGCCACCAGCAGAGATCCCCGGGTAAGGAACTATGGCTACACCTTC.

The chain combines TRBV4-1 with TRBJ1-4; possibly TRBD1 for D (5 bases). CDR1 and CDR2 from the germline V gene are MGHRA and YSYEKL. The V end was cut by 0 bases, the J end by 3 bases, with 17 bases between. CDR3 length equals 18 residues. The CDR3 sequence: CASSQDESRWGANEKLFF. CDR3 DNA: TGCGCCAGCAGCCAAGACGAATCCCGGTGGGGGGCTAATGAAAAACTGTTTTTT.

The sample holds one count of this clone. This chain links TRBV6-5 with TRBJ1-2, with 11 positions matching TRBD1. The germline V gene encodes CDR1 MNHEY and CDR2 SVGAGI. Losses at the gene ends were 4 bases for V and 5 bases for J; bases not matched to a gene: 9. The CDR3 length is 16 residues. In DNA, the CDR3 is TGTGCCAGCAGTTCGTGGACAGGGGGCAGAGGTTATGGCTACACCTTC. Its translation is CASSSWTGGRGYGYTF.

This chain joins TRBV9 and TRBJ1-6; no reliable D call. This CDR3 comprises 15 residues. V was shortened by 2 bases and J by 7 bases, with 13 bases between the two germline ends. CDR1 is SGDLS, CDR2 YYNGEE, per germline. The DNA for the CDR3 is TGTGCCAGCAGCGTTGGTAGAGTCGAGAATTCACCCCTCCACTTT. This sequence encodes CASSVGRVENSPLHF.

V is TRBV7-2 and J is TRBJ1-1, with a tentative D call TRBD1 (5 bases). Germline V CDR1 and CDR2: SGHTA, FQGNSA. The V end was cut by 3 bases, the J end by 10 bases, with 15 bases between. This CDR3 contains 13 residues. CDR3 in amino acids: CASSLIGKGVAFF. In nucleotides, the CDR3 is TGTGCCAGCAGCTTGATAGGAAAAGGGGTAGCTTTCTTT.

The chain combines TRBV13 with TRBJ2-1, with D tentatively TRBD1 (5 bases). The CDR3 covers 15 residues. The germline V gene encodes CDR1 PRHDT and CDR2 FYEKMQ (reference sequence). The V end was cut by 6 bases, the J end by 3 bases, with 15 bases between. The CDR3 sequence: CASSPDSYIYNEQFF. CDR3 nucleotide sequence: TGTGCCAGCAGTCCAGACAGTTATATCTACAATGAGCAGTTCTTC.

Regarding this clone: The junction and the germline gene differ at one end; a read error may be behind it. The chain uses TRBV18 and TRBJ1-4; no firm D call. The germline CDR1 and CDR2 sequences are KGHSH and LQKENI. This CDR3 is built from 14 residues. The CDR3 protein is CASSPLLTNEKLFF. Written as DNA, the CDR3 is TGTGCCAGCTCTCCACTTCTGACTAATGAAAAACTGTTTTTT. The full variable domain, completed using reference TRBV18 and TRBJ1-4, is NAGVMQNPRHLVRRRGQEARLRCSPMKGHSHVYWYRQLPEEGLKFMVYLQKENIIDESGMPKERFSAEFPKEGPSILRIQQVVRGDSAAYFCASSPLLTNEKLFFGSGTQLSVL.

The V gene is TRBV7-2, the J gene TRBJ1-6, with a possible D match to TRBD1 (6 bases). V was cut by 3 bases and J by 7 bases, with 7 bases left in between. The CDR3 has 13 amino acids. Germline CDR1 is SGHTA and CDR2 is FQGNSA. The CDR3 reads CASSFDRNSPLHF. The CDR3 nucleotides are TGTGCCAGCAGCTTCGACAGGAATTCACCCCTCCACTTT. Variable domain in full (rest from reference TRBV7-2 and TRBJ1-6): GAGVSQSPSNKVTEKGKDVELRCDPISGHTALYWYRQSLGQGLEFLIYFQGNSAPDKSGLPSDRFSAERTGGSVSTLTIQRTQQEDSAVYLCASSFDRNSPLHFGNGTRLTVT.

The chain links TRBV2 to TRBJ1-2; no clear D. Germline-derived CDR1 and CDR2 are SNHLY and FYNNEI. Trimming removed 7 bases at V and 8 bases at J, with 14 bases between. This CDR3 comprises 12 residues. The CDR3 reads CASNPVREGYTF. Written as DNA, the CDR3 is TGTGCCAGCAACCCCGTCCGCGAAGGCTACACCTTC.

Only one count was recorded for this clone. The V call is TRBV4-1, the J call TRBJ2-2, with 7 bases aligning to TRBD1. V was clipped by 4 bases and J by 5 bases; unmatched bases: 13. This CDR3 contains 17 residues. Germline CDR1 and CDR2: MGHRA and YSYEKL. Written as DNA, the CDR3 is TGCGCCAGCAGCCGAGTAGGGGGCGATTCAAGAACCGGGGAGCTGTTTTTT. This codes for CASSRVGGDSRTGELFF.